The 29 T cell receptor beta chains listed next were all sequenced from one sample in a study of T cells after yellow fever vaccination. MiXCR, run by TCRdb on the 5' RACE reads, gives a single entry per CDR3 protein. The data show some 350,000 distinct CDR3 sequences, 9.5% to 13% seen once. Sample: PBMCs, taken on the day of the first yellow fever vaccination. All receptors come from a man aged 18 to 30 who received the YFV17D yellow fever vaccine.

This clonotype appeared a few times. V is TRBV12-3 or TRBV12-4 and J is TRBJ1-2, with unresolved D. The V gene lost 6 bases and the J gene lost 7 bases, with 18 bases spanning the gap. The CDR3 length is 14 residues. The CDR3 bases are TGTGCCAGCAGCGTATCCGAACAAAGACTTGGCTACACCTTC. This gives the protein CASSVSEQRLGYTF.

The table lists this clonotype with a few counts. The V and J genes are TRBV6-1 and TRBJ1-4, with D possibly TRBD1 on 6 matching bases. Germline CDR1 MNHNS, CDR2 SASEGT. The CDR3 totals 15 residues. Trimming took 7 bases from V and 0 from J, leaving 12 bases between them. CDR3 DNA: TGTGCCAGCAAGACAGGCCCTACAACTAATGAAAAACTGTTTTTT. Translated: CASKTGPTTNEKLFF.

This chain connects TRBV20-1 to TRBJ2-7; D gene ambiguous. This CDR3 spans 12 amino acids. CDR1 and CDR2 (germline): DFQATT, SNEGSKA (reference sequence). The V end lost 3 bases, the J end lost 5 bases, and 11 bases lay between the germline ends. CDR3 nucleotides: TGCAGTGCTAGGGCTCAAATCAACGAGCAGTACTTC. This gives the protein CSARAQINEQYF.

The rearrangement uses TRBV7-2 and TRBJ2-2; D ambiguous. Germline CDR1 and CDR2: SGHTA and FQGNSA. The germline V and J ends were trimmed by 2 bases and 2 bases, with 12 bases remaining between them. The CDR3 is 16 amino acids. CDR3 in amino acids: CASSLSGLPNTGELFF. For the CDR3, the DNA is TGTGCCAGCAGCTTATCCGGGCTGCCTAACACCGGGGAGCTGTTTTTT.

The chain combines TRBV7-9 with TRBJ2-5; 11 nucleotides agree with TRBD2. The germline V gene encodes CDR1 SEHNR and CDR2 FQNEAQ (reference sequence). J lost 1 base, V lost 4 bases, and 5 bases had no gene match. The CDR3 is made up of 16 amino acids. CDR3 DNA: TGTGCCAGCAGCTCTTCTAGCGGGGGGCCCCAAGAGACCCAGTACTTC. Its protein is CASSSSSGGPQETQYF.

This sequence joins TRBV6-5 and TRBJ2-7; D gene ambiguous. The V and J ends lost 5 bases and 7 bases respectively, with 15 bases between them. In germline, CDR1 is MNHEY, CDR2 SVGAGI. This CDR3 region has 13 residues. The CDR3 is CASSHPQWLEQYV. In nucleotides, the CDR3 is TGTGCCAGCAGTCACCCTCAGTGGTTGGAGCAGTACGTC.

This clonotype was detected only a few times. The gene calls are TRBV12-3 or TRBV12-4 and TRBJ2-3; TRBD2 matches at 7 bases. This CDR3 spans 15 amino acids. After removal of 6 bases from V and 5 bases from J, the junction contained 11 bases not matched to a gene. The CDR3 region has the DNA TGTGCCAGCAGGGGGCCCACGGGGGGTGGAGATACGCAGTATTTT. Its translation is CASRGPTGGGDTQYF.

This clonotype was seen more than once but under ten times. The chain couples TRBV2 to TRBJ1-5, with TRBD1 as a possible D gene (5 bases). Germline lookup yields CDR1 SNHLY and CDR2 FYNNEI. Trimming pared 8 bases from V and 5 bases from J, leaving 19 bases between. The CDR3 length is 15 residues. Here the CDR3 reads CASGTLGLTDQPQHF. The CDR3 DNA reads TGTGCCAGCGGGACCTTGGGGCTAACGGATCAGCCCCAGCATTTT.

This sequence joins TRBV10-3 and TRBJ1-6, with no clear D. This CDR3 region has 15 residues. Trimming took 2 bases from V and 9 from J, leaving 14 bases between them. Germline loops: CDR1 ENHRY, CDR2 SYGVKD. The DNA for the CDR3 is TGTGCCATCAGTGAGGGATTGATGCGGGCTTCACCCCTCCACTTT. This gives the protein CAISEGLMRASPLHF.

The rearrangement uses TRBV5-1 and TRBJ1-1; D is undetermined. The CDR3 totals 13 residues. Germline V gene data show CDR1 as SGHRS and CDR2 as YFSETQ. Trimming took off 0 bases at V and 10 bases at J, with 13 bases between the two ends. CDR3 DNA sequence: TGCGCCAGCAGCTTGGAGGGTTTCAGGTCAGCTTTCTTT. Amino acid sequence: CASSLEGFRSAFF.

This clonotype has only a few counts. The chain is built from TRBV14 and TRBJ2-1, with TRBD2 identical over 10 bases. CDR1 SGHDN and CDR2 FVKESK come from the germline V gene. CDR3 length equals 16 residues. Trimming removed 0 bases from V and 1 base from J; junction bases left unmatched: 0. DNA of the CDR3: TGTGCCAGCAGCCAAGATAGCGGGGGGTCCTACAATGAGCAGTTCTTC. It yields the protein CASSQDSGGSYNEQFF.

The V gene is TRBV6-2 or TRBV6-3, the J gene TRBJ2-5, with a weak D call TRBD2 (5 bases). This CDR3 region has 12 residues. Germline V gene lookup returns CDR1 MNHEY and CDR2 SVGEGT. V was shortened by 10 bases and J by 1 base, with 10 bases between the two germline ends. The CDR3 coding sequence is TGTGCCATAGGACTCCGCCAAGAGACCCAGTACTTC. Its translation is CAIGLRQETQYF.

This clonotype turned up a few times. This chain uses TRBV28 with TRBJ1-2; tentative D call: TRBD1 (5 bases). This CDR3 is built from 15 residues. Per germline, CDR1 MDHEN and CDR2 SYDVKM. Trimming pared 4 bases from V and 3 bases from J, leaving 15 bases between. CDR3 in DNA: TGTGCCAGCAGTTCCCTTGGGGGAGGTTACTATGGCTACACCTTC. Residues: CASSSLGGGYYGYTF.

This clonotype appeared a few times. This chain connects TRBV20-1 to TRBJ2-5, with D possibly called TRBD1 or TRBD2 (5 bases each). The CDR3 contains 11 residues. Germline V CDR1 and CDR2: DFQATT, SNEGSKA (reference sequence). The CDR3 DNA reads TGCAGCGCCGGGACCCTAGAGACCCAGTACTTC. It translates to CSAGTLETQYF.

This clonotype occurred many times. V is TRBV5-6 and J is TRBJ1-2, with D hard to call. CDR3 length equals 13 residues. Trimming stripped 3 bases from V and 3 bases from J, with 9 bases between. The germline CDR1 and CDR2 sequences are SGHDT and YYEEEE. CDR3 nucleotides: TGTGCCAGCAGCTCGAGACGGTACTATGGCTACACCTTC. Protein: CASSSRRYYGYTF.

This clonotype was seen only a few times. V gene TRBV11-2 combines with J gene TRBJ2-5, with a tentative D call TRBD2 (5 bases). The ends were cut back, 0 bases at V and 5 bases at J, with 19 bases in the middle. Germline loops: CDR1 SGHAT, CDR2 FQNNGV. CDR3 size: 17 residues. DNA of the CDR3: TGTGCCAGCAGCTTAGAAAGGGCAGGACTTTTCGGGGAGACCCAGTACTTC. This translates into CASSLERAGLFGETQYF.

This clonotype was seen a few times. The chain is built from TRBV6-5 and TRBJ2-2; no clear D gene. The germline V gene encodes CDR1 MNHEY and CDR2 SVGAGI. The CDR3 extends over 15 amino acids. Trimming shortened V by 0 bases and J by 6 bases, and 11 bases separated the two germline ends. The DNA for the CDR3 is TGTGCCAGCAGTTACTCGGCGTATCGGGCCGGGGAGCTGTTTTTT. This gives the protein CASSYSAYRAGELFF.

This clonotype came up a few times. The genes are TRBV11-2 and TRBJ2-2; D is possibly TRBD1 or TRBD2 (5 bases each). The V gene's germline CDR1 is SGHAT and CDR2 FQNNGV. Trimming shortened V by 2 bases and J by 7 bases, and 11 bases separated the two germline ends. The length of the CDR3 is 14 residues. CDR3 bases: TGTGCCAGCAGCTTACGGACAAGCGGCGGGGAGCTGTTTTTT. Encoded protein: CASSLRTSGGELFF.

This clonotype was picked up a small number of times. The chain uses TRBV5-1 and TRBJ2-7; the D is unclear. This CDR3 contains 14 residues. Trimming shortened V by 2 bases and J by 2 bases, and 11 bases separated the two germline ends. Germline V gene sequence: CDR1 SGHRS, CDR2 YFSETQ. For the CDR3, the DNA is TGCGCCAGCAGCTTCTGGGGTCCCACCTACGAGCAGTACTTC. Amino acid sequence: CASSFWGPTYEQYF.

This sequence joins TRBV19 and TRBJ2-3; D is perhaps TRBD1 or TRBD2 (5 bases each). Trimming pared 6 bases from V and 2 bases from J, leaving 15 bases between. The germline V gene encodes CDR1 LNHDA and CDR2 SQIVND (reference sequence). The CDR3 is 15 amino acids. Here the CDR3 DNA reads TGTGCCAGTAGCCGGGGCTTCCCGCCCACAGATACGCAGTATTTT. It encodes CASSRGFPPTDTQYF.

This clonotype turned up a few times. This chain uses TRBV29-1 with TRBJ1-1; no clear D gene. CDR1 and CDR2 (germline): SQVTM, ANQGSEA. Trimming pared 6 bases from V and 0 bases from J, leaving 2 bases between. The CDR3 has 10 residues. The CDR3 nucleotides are TGCAGCGTAGTGAACACTGAAGCTTTCTTT. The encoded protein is CSVVNTEAFF.

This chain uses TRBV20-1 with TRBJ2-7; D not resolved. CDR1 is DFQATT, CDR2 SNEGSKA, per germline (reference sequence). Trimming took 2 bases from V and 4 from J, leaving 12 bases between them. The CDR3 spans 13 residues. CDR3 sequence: CSARLQPGYEQYF. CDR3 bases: TGCAGTGCTAGATTGCAGCCTGGGTACGAGCAGTACTTC.

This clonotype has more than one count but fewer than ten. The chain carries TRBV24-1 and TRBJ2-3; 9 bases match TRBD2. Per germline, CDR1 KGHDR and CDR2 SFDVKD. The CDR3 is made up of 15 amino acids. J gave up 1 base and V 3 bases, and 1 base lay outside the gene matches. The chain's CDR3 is CATSDERGGTDTQYF. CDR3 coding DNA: TGTGCCACCAGTGATGAGCGGGGGGGCACAGATACGCAGTATTTT.

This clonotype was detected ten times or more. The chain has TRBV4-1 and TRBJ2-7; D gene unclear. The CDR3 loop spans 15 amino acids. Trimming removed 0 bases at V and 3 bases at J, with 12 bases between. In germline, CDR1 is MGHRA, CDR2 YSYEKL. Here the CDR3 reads CASSQDQQEDYEQYF. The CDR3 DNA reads TGCGCCAGCAGCCAAGATCAGCAGGAAGACTACGAGCAGTACTTC.

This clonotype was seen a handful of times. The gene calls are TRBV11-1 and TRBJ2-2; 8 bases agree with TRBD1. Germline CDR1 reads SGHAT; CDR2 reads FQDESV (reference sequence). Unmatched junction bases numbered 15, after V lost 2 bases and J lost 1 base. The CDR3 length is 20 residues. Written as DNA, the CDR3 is TGTGCCAGCAGCTTAAGTGTGACAGGGGACGATACAATGAACACCGGGGAGCTGTTTTTT. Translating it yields CASSLSVTGDDTMNTGELFF.

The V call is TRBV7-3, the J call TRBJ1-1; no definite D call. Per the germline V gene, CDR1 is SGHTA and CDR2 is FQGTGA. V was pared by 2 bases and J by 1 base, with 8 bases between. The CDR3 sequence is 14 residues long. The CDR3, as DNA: TGTGCCAGCAGCTTACTAGGGTCGAACACTGAAGCTTTCTTT. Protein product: CASSLLGSNTEAFF.

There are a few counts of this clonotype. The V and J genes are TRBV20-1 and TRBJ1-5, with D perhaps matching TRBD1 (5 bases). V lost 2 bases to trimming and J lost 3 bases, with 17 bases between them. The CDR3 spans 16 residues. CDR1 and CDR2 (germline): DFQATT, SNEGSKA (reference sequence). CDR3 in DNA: TGCAGTGCTAGACGGTCCTTAACGGGGGACAATCAGCCCCAGCATTTT. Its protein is CSARRSLTGDNQPQHF.

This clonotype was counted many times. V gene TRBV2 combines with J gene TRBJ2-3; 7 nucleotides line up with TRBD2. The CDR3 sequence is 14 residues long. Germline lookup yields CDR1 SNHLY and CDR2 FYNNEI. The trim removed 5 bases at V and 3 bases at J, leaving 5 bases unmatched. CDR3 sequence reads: CASSWRTRTDTQYF. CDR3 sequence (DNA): TGTGCCAGCAGTTGGCGGACTAGAACAGATACGCAGTATTTT.

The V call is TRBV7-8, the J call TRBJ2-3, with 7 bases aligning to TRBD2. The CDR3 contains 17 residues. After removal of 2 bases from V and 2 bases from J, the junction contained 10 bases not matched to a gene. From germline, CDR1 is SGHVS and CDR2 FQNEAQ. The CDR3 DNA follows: TGTGCCAGCAGCTTACCCCGGCGCCTAGCGGACACAGATACGCAGTATTTT. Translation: CASSLPRRLADTDTQYF.